This passage covers 25 T cell receptor beta chains from one sample sequenced in a study of human thymus T cells. Assay: immunoSEQ multiplex PCR; the TCRdb copy retains only in-frame clones and omits some. The sample lists around 45,000 clones, approximately 95% occurring once. The sample taken for sequencing was blood. All receptors derive from a girl under three years old with a congenital heart defect but otherwise immunologically healthy.

The chain combines TRBV2 with TRBJ2-6; D not certain. From germline, CDR1 is SNHLY and CDR2 FYNNEI. Deletions cut 2 bases from V and 0 bases from J, with 11 bases between. CDR3 length: 17 residues. The CDR3 DNA sequence: TGTGCCAGCAGTGAAAGTCTGTGGGGCTCTGGGGCCAACGTCCTGACTTTC. Encoded protein: CASSESLWGSGANVLTF.

The chain is built from TRBV5-1 and TRBJ1-1; D gene unclear. V lost 4 bases to trimming and J lost 1 base, with 8 bases between them. The CDR3 covers 13 residues. The germline V gene has CDR1 SGHRS and CDR2 YFSETQ. The CDR3 here is CASSMGTNTEAFF. The DNA for the CDR3 is TGCGCCAGCAGCATGGGAACGAACACTGAAGCTTTCTTT. The complete variable domain, with remaining parts taken from reference TRBV5-1 and TRBJ1-1, reads KAGVTQTPRYLIKTRGQQVTLSCSPISGHRSVSWYQQTPGQGLQFLFEYFSETQRNKGNFPGRFSGRQFSNSRSEMNVSTLELGDSALYLCASSMGTNTEAFFGQGTRLTVV.

This chain uses TRBV2 with TRBJ2-1, with 12 bases lining up with TRBD2. Germline loops: CDR1 SNHLY, CDR2 FYNNEI. The ends lost 8 bases at V and 4 bases at J; junction bases unmatched: 9. This CDR3 region has 16 residues. CDR3 protein: CASPRLAGDGYNEQFF. The CDR3, as DNA: TGTGCCAGCCCCCGACTAGCGGGAGATGGGTACAATGAGCAGTTCTTC.

V is TRBV28 and J is TRBJ2-3; D remains ambiguous. The germline V gene has CDR1 MDHEN and CDR2 SYDVKM. The V end lost 2 bases, the J end lost 6 bases, and 12 bases lay between the germline ends. The CDR3 is made up of 14 amino acids. The CDR3 nucleotides read TGTGCCAGCAGTTTAACAGTGCCGCGGGATACGCAGTATTTT. This translates into CASSLTVPRDTQYF.

The V gene is TRBV18, the J gene TRBJ1-1; no definite D call. This CDR3 is 14 amino acids long. From germline, CDR1 is KGHSH and CDR2 LQKENI. Trimming took off 2 bases at V and 0 bases at J, with 7 bases between the two ends. Written as DNA, the CDR3 is TGTGCCAGCTCACCAGTAGGGATGAACACTGAAGCTTTCTTT. Protein sequence: CASSPVGMNTEAFF. The entire variable domain, with the rest obtained from reference TRBV18 and TRBJ1-1, is as follows: NAGVMQNPRHLVRRRGQEARLRCSPMKGHSHVYWYRQLPEEGLKFMVYLQKENIIDESGMPKERFSAEFPKEGPSILRIQQVVRGDSAAYFCASSPVGMNTEAFFGQGTRLTVV.

The chain couples TRBV27 to TRBJ1-1, with a weak D call TRBD1 (6 bases). This CDR3 spans 14 amino acids. V lost 5 bases and J lost 2, with 12 bases in between. The germline gives CDR1 MNHEY, CDR2 SMNVEV (reference sequence). This CDR3 is CASSIGGPNTEAFF. Here the CDR3 DNA reads TGTGCCAGCAGTATAGGGGGGCCCAACACTGAAGCTTTCTTT.

This chain joins TRBV4-2 and TRBJ1-5; weak D call: TRBD1 (6 bases). Deletions cut 3 bases from V and 7 bases from J, with 13 bases between. CDR1 is LGHNA, CDR2 YNFKEQ, per germline. There are 14 residues in the CDR3. The CDR3 is CASSHPGAGQPQHF. Here the CDR3 DNA reads TGTGCCAGCAGCCACCCAGGGGCTGGGCAGCCCCAGCATTTT.

V and J are TRBV21-1 and TRBJ2-4; whether TRBD2, the table's D call, matches the DNA was not checked. TRBV21-1 is listed as a pseudogene. The length of the CDR3 is 15 residues. Here the CDR3 DNA reads TGTGCCAGCAGCAAAGACTACCTGGCCAAAAACATTCAGTACTTC. Its translation is CASSKDYLAKNIQYF.

The chain is built from TRBV6-1 and TRBJ2-3; no reliable D call. The germline V gene has CDR1 MNHNS and CDR2 SASEGT. Between the trimmed V and J ends, which lost 2 bases and 2 bases, there was a span of 17 bases. The CDR3 sequence is 17 residues long. The DNA of the CDR3 is TGTGCCAGCAGTGAACCACCCAACGGTCGATTCACAGATACGCAGTATTTT. It is translated as CASSEPPNGRFTDTQYF.

The CDR3 loop is CASSFLGEEHQPQHF. For the CDR3, the DNA is TGTGCCAGCAGTTTCTTAGGTGAAGAACATCAGCCCCAGCATTTT. The gene calls are TRBV28 and TRBJ1-5; D is ambiguous. The CDR3 has 15 residues. Germline CDR1 reads MDHEN; CDR2 reads SYDVKM. Trimming left V 3 bases short and J 5 bases short, with 14 bases between.

The chain couples TRBV29-1 to TRBJ1-1, with TRBD1 as a possible D gene (6 bases). The CDR3 sequence is 12 residues long. Germline V CDR1 and CDR2: SQVTM, ANQGSEA. The V end lost 6 bases, the J end lost 2 bases, and 10 bases lay between the germline ends. The CDR3 spells CSVDRSNTEAFF. The CDR3 coding sequence is TGCAGCGTCGACAGGTCAAACACTGAAGCTTTCTTT.

The count of this clone is one. The chain has TRBV4-2 and TRBJ2-3; D is possibly TRBD1 (6 bases). V was clipped by 1 base and J by 1 base, with 9 bases between them. This CDR3 has 15 residues. Looked up from germline, CDR1 is LGHNA and CDR2 is YNFKEQ. The CDR3: CASSQAAGGTDTQYF. CDR3 DNA sequence: TGTGCCAGCAGCCAAGCGGCAGGGGGCACAGATACGCAGTATTTT.

V usage is TRBV29-1 and J usage is TRBJ1-1; TRBD1 matches at 9 bases. The CDR3 extends over 17 amino acids. The germline gives CDR1 SQVTM, CDR2 ANQGSEA. The ends lost 2 bases at V and 8 bases at J; junction bases unmatched: 18. The CDR3 reads CSVEPNRGRPLFREAFF. The CDR3 coding sequence is TGCAGCGTTGAACCTAACAGGGGGCGCCCCCTGTTCCGGGAAGCTTTCTTT.

The chain combines TRBV18 with TRBJ2-7, with D hard to call. There are 14 residues in the CDR3. The V and J ends lost 8 bases and 0 bases respectively, with 14 bases between them. The germline CDR1 and CDR2 sequences are KGHSH and LQKENI. CDR3 sequence (DNA): TGTGCCAGCGTACGCAGGCTGAGCTCCTACGAGCAGTACTTC. Protein product: CASVRRLSSYEQYF.

The chain links TRBV28 to TRBJ2-1; 10 bases fit TRBD2. The CDR3 has 16 amino acids. CDR1 and CDR2 (germline): MDHEN, SYDVKM. Losses at the gene ends were 5 bases for V and 6 bases for J; bases not matched to a gene: 10. CDR3: CASSPPLAGAPNEQFF. In DNA form, the CDR3 reads TGTGCCAGCAGTCCTCCCCTAGCGGGAGCCCCCAATGAGCAGTTCTTC.

The genes are TRBV7-2 and TRBJ1-1, with a possible D match to TRBD1 (5 bases). Germline V gene data show CDR1 as SGHTA and CDR2 as FQGNSA. The CDR3 has 15 amino acids. Trimming pared 2 bases from V and 1 base from J, leaving 11 bases between. The DNA of the CDR3 is TGTGCCAGCAGCTTACTGAGGGGAGGGAACACTGAAGCTTTCTTT. Encoded protein: CASSLLRGGNTEAFF. Full variable domain (rest looked up from reference TRBV7-2 and TRBJ1-1): GAGVSQSPSNKVTEKGKDVELRCDPISGHTALYWYRQSLGQGLEFLIYFQGNSAPDKSGLPSDRFSAERTGGSVSTLTIQRTQQEDSAVYLCASSLLRGGNTEAFFGQGTRLTVV.

The rearrangement joins TRBV18 to TRBJ2-4; D is unresolved. The CDR3 loop spans 13 amino acids. Germline CDR1 KGHSH, CDR2 LQKENI. V lost 6 bases to trimming and J lost 0 bases, with 6 bases between them. CDR3 nucleotides: TGTGCCAGCTCGGATCTAGCCAAAAACATTCAGTACTTC. Translation: CASSDLAKNIQYF.

The V and J genes are TRBV5-5 and TRBJ1-1; possible D gene TRBD1, 5 bases. The V gene lost 5 bases and the J gene lost 0 bases, with 8 bases spanning the gap. The CDR3 runs 13 residues. CDR1 SGHKS and CDR2 YYEKEE come from the germline V gene (reference sequence). In DNA form, the CDR3 reads TGTGCCAGCAGAGGGGCCCTGAACACTGAAGCTTTCTTT. This sequence encodes CASRGALNTEAFF.

The V call is TRBV6-5, the J call TRBJ2-5, with a possible D match to TRBD2 (5 bases). The end of the DNA is better explained by TRBJ2-7, so the J call may be wrong. Germline CDR1 is MNHEY and CDR2 is SVGAGI. The CDR3 consists of 13 residues. The DNA of the CDR3 is TGTGCCAGCAGCCGCCGGGGTCCGGACGAGCAGTACTTC. Translation: CASSRRGPDEQYF.

The chain recombines TRBV12-2 with TRBJ1-5; the DNA was not used to check the table's D call, TRBD1. TRBV12-2 is a pseudogene segment. The CDR3 runs to 15 residues. The CDR3 nucleotides read TGTGCAAGTCGCTGCCGGGACAGGAGGCATCAGCCCCAGCATTTT. Protein: CASRCRDRRHQPQHF.

This rearrangement joins TRBV25-1 to TRBJ2-2; no definite D call. Trimming took 0 bases from V and 7 from J, leaving 3 bases between them. This CDR3 spans 12 amino acids. Germline-derived CDR1 and CDR2 are MGHDK and SYGVNS. In nucleotides, the CDR3 is TGTGCCAGCAGTGAATACGGCGGGGAGCTGTTTTTT. This sequence encodes CASSEYGGELFF.

This chain links TRBV7-2 with TRBJ2-1; maybe TRBD2 (5 bases). With 5 bases removed from V and 4 bases from J, the gap between germline ends came to 15 bases. The CDR3 loop spans 15 amino acids. CDR1 SGHTA and CDR2 FQGNSA come from the germline V gene. The CDR3 sequence is CASSPGGTAYNEQFF. CDR3 DNA: TGTGCCAGCAGCCCCGGAGGAACGGCTTACAATGAGCAGTTCTTC.

The chain uses TRBV2 and TRBJ1-1; 7 bases fit TRBD1. Germline-derived CDR1 and CDR2 are SNHLY and FYNNEI. This CDR3 comprises 14 residues. V gave up 2 bases and J gave up 7 bases; unmatched junction bases: 7. The CDR3 DNA follows: TGTGCCAGCAGTGAACAGGCAGGGGGGTTTGAAGCTTTCTTT. Translated: CASSEQAGGFEAFF.

Comments on this clone: One junction end does not reproduce the germline sequence, and a read error may be involved. Other DNA sequences from this sample encode an identical CDR3 as well. The chain has TRBV7-9 and TRBJ2-7; D unresolved. Germline CDR1 and CDR2: SEHNR and FQNEAQ (reference sequence). The CDR3 spans 11 residues. CDR3 amino acids: CASSPNYEQYF. For the CDR3, the DNA is TGTGCCAGCAGCCCAAACTACGAGCAGTATTTC.

This chain joins TRBV5-1 and TRBJ2-7; 8 bases are a match to TRBD2. J lost 0 bases, V lost 1 base, and 0 bases had no gene match. In germline, CDR1 is SGHRS, CDR2 YFSETQ. The CDR3 spans 14 residues. The CDR3 coding sequence is TGCGCCAGCAGCTTGACTAGCGGCTCCTACGAGCAGTACTTC. Its protein is CASSLTSGSYEQYF. The full variable domain, with the rest looked up from reference TRBV5-1 and TRBJ2-7, is KAGVTQTPRYLIKTRGQQVTLSCSPISGHRSVSWYQQTPGQGLQFLFEYFSETQRNKGNFPGRFSGRQFSNSRSEMNVSTLELGDSALYLCASSLTSGSYEQYFGPGTRLTVT.